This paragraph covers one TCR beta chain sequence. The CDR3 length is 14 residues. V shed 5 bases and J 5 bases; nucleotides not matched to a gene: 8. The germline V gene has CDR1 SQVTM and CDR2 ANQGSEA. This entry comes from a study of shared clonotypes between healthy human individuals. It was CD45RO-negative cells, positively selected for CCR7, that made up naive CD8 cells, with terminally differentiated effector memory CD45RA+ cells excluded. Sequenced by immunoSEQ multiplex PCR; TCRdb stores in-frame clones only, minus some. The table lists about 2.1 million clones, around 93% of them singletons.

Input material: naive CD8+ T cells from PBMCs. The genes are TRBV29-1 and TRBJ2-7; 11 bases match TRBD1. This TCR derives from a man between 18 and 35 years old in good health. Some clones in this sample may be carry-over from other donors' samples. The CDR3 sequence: CSVRTGGSFNEQYF. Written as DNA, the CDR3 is TGCAGCGTTCGGACAGGGGGCAGTTTCAACGAGCAGTACTTC.